The text below deals with one TCR beta chain. Its antigen is unidentified. The data stem from a study of CD8+ T cells in alopecia areata. After isolation, RNA underwent reverse transcription to generate cDNA as the sequencing template. Assay used: immunoSEQ multiplex PCR; TCRdb lists only in-frame clones, some missing. The profile shows 150,000 to 200,000 clones, around 58% of them singletons. General study points: Higher clonality than in normal scalp was seen in lesional scalp, especially alopecia totalis/universalis. In blood and scalp, many expanded lesional clones persisted during tofacitinib. Whether baseline CD8+ expansion is linked to response remains uncertain, given a single nonresponder.

Trimming removed 1 base at V and 2 bases at J, with 14 bases between. This CDR3 comprises 17 residues. In germline, CDR1 is MGHRA, CDR2 YSYEKL. Treatment: oral pan-JAK inhibitor, 5-10 mg twice daily. It was from alopecia areata patients that lesional scalp punch biopsies and peripheral blood were collected. This receptor was obtained from a human donor with alopecia areata. The sample consisted of CD8+ T cells sorted from blood, taken at week 24, from a patient treated with tofacitinib. This chain links TRBV4-1 with TRBJ2-2; no reliable D call. The CDR3 is CASSQGVPRFNTGELFF. In nucleotides, the CDR3 is TGCGCCAGCAGCCAAGGAGTTCCAAGGTTTAACACCGGGGAGCTGTTTTTT.